The sequence of this TCR beta chain was determined in a study of cytomegalovirus exposure and HLA in healthy donors. Donors were drawn from the 120-subject validation cohort, separate from the approximately 620-subject first cohort. Sequencing used immunoSEQ multiplex PCR; TCRdb keeps in-frame clones, though not all of them. The profile shows 150,000 to 200,000 clones, around 84% of them singletons. This clonotype was obtained from a young man in good health and CMV-seropositive. Sample: PBMCs.

As DNA, the CDR3 is TGTGCCAGCAGCGATCTAGCGGGAGCCTACACCGGGGAGCTGTTTTTT. It is translated as CASSDLAGAYTGELFF. The rearrangement joins TRBV7-9 to TRBJ2-2; 10 bases are shared with TRBD2. With 5 bases clipped from V and 3 bases from J, the junction kept 6 bases outside the gene matches. Germline V gene data show CDR1 as SEHNR and CDR2 as FQNEAQ (reference sequence). The CDR3 spans 16 residues.